The 4 T cell receptor beta chains presented below share a single source sample, sequenced in a study of T-cell reconstitution after alpha-beta-depleted transplantation in children. Unique molecular identifiers tagged the TCRbeta library. TCRdb reanalysed the PCR reads using MiXCR and keeps one entry per CDR3 protein. The data show a few hundred thousand distinct CDR3 sequences, about a fifth seen once. This specimen consisted of PBMCs from the stem cell graft donor, obtained from the stem cell graft. The receptors originated from a human donor who donated a stem cell graft to a child with acute myeloid leukemia.

This clonotype was counted once. This chain connects TRBV27 to TRBJ2-7; tentative D call: TRBD2 (6 bases). The germline V gene has CDR1 MNHEY and CDR2 SMNVEV (reference sequence). V lost 3 bases and J 4 bases, leaving 16 bases between the germline ends. CDR3 size: 15 residues. The CDR3 DNA sequence: TGTGCCAGCAGTTTCTTGTTGGGGCGGGGTTACGAGCAGTACTTC. Translating gives CASSFLLGRGYEQYF.

Only a few counts were recorded for this clonotype. The V and J genes are TRBV3-1 and TRBJ2-1; D is ambiguous. The V end lost 5 bases, the J end lost 8 bases, and 4 bases lay between the germline ends. The CDR3 spans 10 residues. Germline values: CDR1 LGHDT, CDR2 YNNKEL (reference sequence). The CDR3 sequence is CASSGDEQFF. CDR3 sequence (DNA): TGTGCCAGCAGCGGGGATGAGCAGTTCTTC.

This clonotype appeared many times. At one boundary the junction diverges from the germline segment, which might be a read error. The chain recombines TRBV7-7 with TRBJ2-3; D is possibly TRBD2 (6 bases). Germline values: CDR1 SSHAT, CDR2 FNYEAQ (reference sequence). The CDR3 consists of 14 residues. This CDR3 is CASSSGVLGDTQYF. CDR3 DNA: TGTGCTAGCAGCTCGGGGGTGCTGGGAGATACGCAGTATTTT. The entire variable domain, with the rest obtained from reference TRBV7-7 and TRBJ2-3, is as follows: GAGVSQSPRYKVTKRGQDVTLRCDPISSHATLYWYQQALGQGPEFLTYFNYEAQPDKSGLPSDRFSAERPEGSISTLTIQRTEQRDSAMYRCASSSGVLGDTQYFGPGTRLTVL.

This clonotype was detected ten times or more. The V gene is TRBV4-3, the J gene TRBJ2-5, with 7 positions matching TRBD1. The CDR3 loop spans 15 amino acids. Looked up from germline, CDR1 is LGHNA and CDR2 is YSLEER. With V trimmed by 1 base and J by 4 bases, 6 bases remained unmatched. Written as DNA, the CDR3 is TGCGCCAGCAGCCAAGGCTCAGGGGGTGTAGAGACCCAGTACTTC. It codes for CASSQGSGGVETQYF.